Presented here are 18 T cell receptor beta chains from one specimen sequenced in a study of blood T cell repertoires in COVID-19. Libraries were prepared by immunoSEQ multiplex PCR; TCRdb keeps only in-frame clonotypes and omits some of them. Among about 260,000 clones listed, 80% to 95% were seen once. Sequencing input: peripheral blood. All receptors come from a person under 35 with COVID-19, enrolled during active disease.

This chain connects TRBV6-4 to TRBJ2-5; D gene uncertain. Germline V gene data show CDR1 as MRHNA and CDR2 as SNTAGT. This CDR3 region has 14 residues. Trimming shortened V by 7 bases and J by 1 base, and 13 bases separated the two germline ends. CDR3 protein: CASTSWAVQETQYF. The CDR3, as DNA: TGTGCCAGCACCTCCTGGGCAGTCCAAGAGACCCAGTACTTC.

The chain recombines TRBV19 with TRBJ1-6, with TRBD1 as a possible D gene (6 bases). Deletions cut 2 bases from V and 5 bases from J, with 19 bases between. Germline lookup yields CDR1 LNHDA and CDR2 SQIVND (reference sequence). The CDR3 runs 18 residues. The CDR3 nucleotides are TGTGCCAGTAGTATACCCCTTGTTCCGGACAGCAATAATTCACCCCTCCACTTT. Its translation: CASSIPLVPDSNNSPLHF.

The count of this clone is one. The rearrangement uses TRBV7-2 and TRBJ2-1, with D perhaps TRBD1 (5 bases). Trimming stripped 2 bases from V and 8 bases from J, with 22 bases between. The CDR3 has 17 amino acids. Germline CDR1 reads SGHTA; CDR2 reads FQGNSA. The CDR3 sequence is CASSLRGGLQGGHEQFF. The CDR3 DNA reads as TGTGCCAGCAGCTTAAGGGGTGGTTTGCAGGGTGGGCATGAGCAGTTCTTC.

This clone has only one observation. This chain links TRBV19 with TRBJ1-3, with D possibly being TRBD1 (5 bases). Germline CDR1 and CDR2: LNHDA and SQIVND (reference sequence). The CDR3 is 14 amino acids. With 10 bases removed from V and 1 base from J, the gap between germline ends came to 14 bases. The CDR3 is CATRVSRSGNTIYF. The CDR3, as DNA: TGTGCCACCAGGGTGAGCAGATCTGGAAACACCATATATTTT.

The rearrangement joins TRBV6-1 to TRBJ1-1; TRBD1 matches at 12 bases. This CDR3 region has 17 residues. The germline CDR1 and CDR2 sequences are MNHNS and SASEGT. V dropped 4 bases and J dropped 3; count of bases not matched to a gene: 9. The DNA for the CDR3 is TGTGCCAGCAGTGGGTGGGACAGGGGGCCTTTCGACACTGAAGCTTTCTTT. Amino acids: CASSGWDRGPFDTEAFF.

This clone was seen only a few times. V gene TRBV24-1 combines with J gene TRBJ2-3, with 9 positions matching TRBD2. The trim removed 0 bases at V and 0 bases at J, leaving 0 bases unmatched. Germline V gene data show CDR1 as KGHDR and CDR2 as SFDVKD. This CDR3 is 16 amino acids long. The CDR3 sequence: CATSDLTSGSTDTQYF. The DNA of the CDR3 is TGTGCCACCAGTGATTTGACTAGCGGGAGCACAGATACGCAGTATTTT.

The rearrangement links TRBV10-2 to TRBJ2-7; D unresolved. V gave up 2 bases and J gave up 5 bases, with 10 bases separating them. CDR1 is WSHSY, CDR2 SAAADI, per germline. CDR3 length: 13 amino acids. CDR3 coding DNA: TGCGCCAGCAGTGAGGTACGTCACAACGAGCAGTACTTC. Translating it yields CASSEVRHNEQYF.

The rearrangement joins TRBV15 to TRBJ1-6; 7 positions match TRBD1. The V and J ends lost 4 bases and 1 base, in that order; junction bases with no gene match: 7. The CDR3 is made up of 17 amino acids. The V gene's germline CDR1 is LNHNV and CDR2 YYDKDF (reference sequence). Here the CDR3 reads CATSKQGSGSYNSPLHF. As DNA, the CDR3 is TGTGCCACCAGCAAACAGGGGTCGGGGTCCTATAATTCACCCCTCCACTTT.

The V and J genes are TRBV6-5 and TRBJ1-5; D is possibly TRBD1 (5 bases). This CDR3 has 14 residues. Trimming stripped 6 bases from V and 5 bases from J, with 14 bases between. Germline-derived CDR1 and CDR2 are MNHEY and SVGAGI. The DNA for the CDR3 is TGTGCCAGCAGATCATCAGGGCTCTATCAGCCCCAGCATTTT. This codes for CASRSSGLYQPQHF.

The genes are TRBV4-1 and TRBJ2-7; 9 bases are shared with TRBD1. CDR3 length equals 15 residues. Germline V gene lookup returns CDR1 MGHRA and CDR2 YSYEKL. V gave up 6 bases and J gave up 0 bases; unmatched junction bases: 6. CDR3 in amino acids: CASRGRDRASYEQYF. As DNA, the CDR3 is TGCGCCAGCAGAGGCCGGGACAGGGCCTCCTACGAGCAGTACTTC.

This clone showed up just once. DNA for the CDR3: TGTGCCAGCCGGGCGACAGGGGCCACCGGGGAGCTGTTTTTT. Its protein is CASRATGATGELFF. The chain has TRBV27 and TRBJ2-2, with 8 bases aligning to TRBD1. Germline CDR1 reads MNHEY; CDR2 reads SMNVEV (reference sequence). The CDR3 runs to 14 residues. V shed 8 bases and J 4 bases; nucleotides not matched to a gene: 6.

As concerns this clone: Its ends do not fully match the called genes, so a read error is possible. The chain combines TRBV27 with TRBJ2-7; weak D call: TRBD2 (5 bases). CDR3 length: 13 residues. CDR1 and CDR2 (germline): MNHEY, SMNVEV (reference sequence). CDR3 loop: CASSTGPDYGQYF. The CDR3 nucleotides are TGTGCCAGCAGCACCGGGCCCGACTACGGGCAGTACTTC.

V and J are TRBV15 and TRBJ1-1; D perhaps matches TRBD1 (5 bases). This CDR3 is 14 amino acids long. Germline V CDR1 and CDR2: LNHNV, YYDKDF (reference sequence). The V gene lost 5 bases and the J gene lost 7 bases, with 17 bases spanning the gap. Written as DNA, the CDR3 is TGTGCCACCAGCTCTCGGGGACTAGTCCTTGAAGCTTTCTTT. Translated: CATSSRGLVLEAFF.

The rearrangement links TRBV20-1 to TRBJ2-6; D gene unclear. This CDR3 contains 14 residues. V was shortened by 3 bases and J by 0 bases, with 6 bases between the two germline ends. Germline CDR1 DFQATT, CDR2 SNEGSKA (reference sequence). The CDR3 protein is CSASLSSGANVLTF. The DNA for the CDR3 is TGCAGTGCTAGTTTGAGCTCTGGGGCCAACGTCCTGACTTTC.

The chain couples TRBV27 to TRBJ2-3; 7 bases line up with TRBD1. The CDR3 covers 15 residues. CDR1 and CDR2 from the germline V gene are MNHEY and SMNVEV (reference sequence). V trimming: 2 bases; J trimming: 4 bases; junction bases outside the gene matches: 6. DNA for the CDR3: TGTGCCAGCAGTTTACCAGGGGGACCCTCAGATACGCAGTATTTT. Its protein product is CASSLPGGPSDTQYF.

This chain links TRBV15 with TRBJ2-1; D possibly corresponds to TRBD2 (6 bases). Germline V gene data show CDR1 as LNHNV and CDR2 as YYDKDF (reference sequence). The V gene lost 5 bases and the J gene lost 5 bases, with 22 bases spanning the gap. The CDR3 loop spans 17 amino acids. The CDR3 sequence: CATSVPAGGSKNNEQFF. CDR3 in DNA: TGTGCCACCAGCGTCCCAGCGGGCGGTAGTAAAAACAATGAGCAGTTCTTC.

The V and J genes are TRBV27 and TRBJ2-7, with 8 bases matching TRBD1. Unmatched junction bases numbered 4, after V lost 2 bases and J lost 4 bases. CDR3 length equals 14 residues. The germline CDR1 and CDR2 sequences are MNHEY and SMNVEV (reference sequence). The CDR3 sequence is CASSLKGQVYEQYF. For the CDR3, the DNA is TGTGCCAGCAGTTTAAAGGGACAGGTTTACGAGCAGTACTTC.

This clone occurred once. The V call is TRBV5-1, the J call TRBJ2-7; 8 bases agree with TRBD1. Trimming removed 5 bases from V and 4 bases from J; junction bases left unmatched: 14. The CDR3 covers 16 residues. Germline lookup yields CDR1 SGHRS and CDR2 YFSETQ. CDR3 nucleotides: TGCGCCAGCAGTTACCGGGAAGGACAGGGAGAGTACGAGCAGTACTTC. Translated, it gives CASSYREGQGEYEQYF.